The 3 T cell receptor beta chains in this list originate from one sample, sequenced in a study of blood T cell repertoires in COVID-19. The assay was immunoSEQ multiplex PCR, and TCRdb's table has in-frame clones only and misses some. Of some 200,000 clones in the sample, about 86% are singletons; the top ten hold approximately 1.3%. Sequencing was done on a sample of PBMCs or T cells enriched from blood (not recorded which). The receptors here all came from a woman between 40 and 55 years old with acute COVID-19.

The J gene is TRBJ1-1, the V gene TRBV3-1 (or the pseudogene TRBV3-2); D not certain. The germline V and J ends were trimmed by 0 bases and 11 bases, with 16 bases remaining between them. The CDR3 totals 14 residues. CDR1 and CDR2 from the germline V gene are LGHDT and YNNKEL (reference sequence). This CDR3 reads CASSQDGDLTGAFF. The DNA of the CDR3 is TGTGCCAGCAGCCAAGATGGAGACTTAACCGGGGCTTTCTTT.

The chain has TRBV2 and TRBJ2-7, with D perhaps matching TRBD1 (6 bases). V gave up 5 bases and J gave up 5 bases, with 10 bases separating them. Germline V CDR1 and CDR2: SNHLY, FYNNEI. This CDR3 contains 12 residues. CDR3 sequence reads: CASSQRGNEQYF. The CDR3 nucleotides read TGTGCCAGCAGTCAAAGGGGGAACGAGCAGTACTTC.

The J gene is TRBJ2-7, the V gene TRBV6-1, with a weak D call TRBD2 (5 bases). The germline CDR1 and CDR2 sequences are MNHNS and SASEGT. The V gene lost 2 bases and the J gene lost 7 bases, with 15 bases spanning the gap. The CDR3 runs 14 residues. CDR3 DNA sequence: TGTGCCAGCAGTGAAATGAGAGTTACGGGGGAGCAGTACTTC. It codes for CASSEMRVTGEQYF.